These 17 T cell receptor beta chains came from one sample sequenced in a study of TET2 disruption in CD19-targeted CAR T cells. These TCRs are of unknown antigen specificity. Repertoires were generated with immunoSEQ multiplex PCR, while TCRdb's copy carries only in-frame clones and drops some. The ten most abundant clones cover roughly 1.8% of a sample with 25,000 to 30,000 clones. Specified treatment: autologous CTL019 cells: CD19 CAR with 4-1BB and CD3 zeta domains. The sequenced sample was CD8- CAR+ T cells sorted from cultured blood T cells, obtained for CD19 CAR T cell therapy. The subset: CD8-negative CAR-positive T cells from the infusion product. These receptors were taken from a man between 70 and 80 years old with chronic lymphocytic leukemia.

A remark on this clone: Read sequence stops 3 residues before the CDR3 end, and the germline J gene provides the missing end. This chain connects TRBV15 to TRBJ1-4; a possible D gene is TRBD1 (5 bases). Trimming left V 1 base short and J 7 bases short, with 7 bases between. The CDR3 loop spans 13 amino acids. The germline V gene has CDR1 LNHNV and CDR2 YYDKDF (reference sequence). Partial CDR3 DNA: TGTGCCACCAGCAGAGGAACAGGTGAAAAA. It is translated as CATSRGTGEK. The whole CDR3 protein reads CATSRGTGEKLFF.

With regard to this clone: The read is 3 residues too short to cover the CDR3 end, so that end is filled in from the germline J gene. The chain links TRBV7-8 to TRBJ2-7, with a weak D call TRBD2 (6 bases). Germline values: CDR1 SGHVS, CDR2 FQNEAQ. The CDR3 spans 13 residues. Trimming pared 5 bases from V and 3 bases from J, leaving 11 bases between. The CDR3 region is CASSPGGDYEQYF. CDR3 DNA (partial): TGTGCCAGCAGCCCCGGAGGGGACTACGAG.

For this clone: The CDR3 end falls 3 residues outside the read, so it is completed with the germline J gene. The genes are TRBV5-1 and TRBJ2-5, with D perhaps assigned TRBD1 or TRBD2 (5 bases each). The V and J ends lost 4 bases and 0 bases respectively, with 10 bases between them. This CDR3 comprises 14 residues. Germline values: CDR1 SGHRS, CDR2 YFSETQ. CDR3 DNA (partial): TGCGCCAGCAGCCTGGGACGGGACCAAGAGACC. Protein: CASSLGRDQET. The full CDR3 reads CASSLGRDQETQYF.

This clone ranks as medium-sized in terms of frequency. The read finishes 3 residues shy of the CDR3 end, and the germline J gene is used to complete it. The V gene is TRBV5-1, the J gene TRBJ2-5, with 11 positions matching TRBD2. The V and J ends lost 5 bases and 4 bases, in that order; junction bases with no gene match: 7. Germline lookup yields CDR1 SGHRS and CDR2 YFSETQ. The CDR3 extends over 15 amino acids. The CDR3 loop is CASRNSGGAGETQYF. The sequenced CDR3 bases are TGCGCCAGCAGAAATAGCGGGGGGGCCGGAGAGACC.

Notes on this clone: The CDR3 extends 3 residues past the end of the read, so its final part is completed from the germline J gene. The rearrangement links TRBV10-1 to TRBJ1-1; no clear D gene. The V end lost 2 bases, the J end lost 0 bases, and 4 bases lay between the germline ends. Germline V gene lookup returns CDR1 WNHNN and CDR2 SYGVQD (reference sequence). This CDR3 region has 13 residues. The sequenced part of the CDR3 DNA is TGCGCCAGCAGTGAGAGGGTGAACACTGAA. It encodes CASSERVNTE. The entire CDR3 is CASSERVNTEAFF.

Points on this clone: Coverage ceases 3 residues before the CDR3 finishes, and the germline J gene fills in the end. J is TRBJ2-4 and V is TRBV5-6; D gene unclear. Germline V gene lookup returns CDR1 SGHDT and CDR2 YYEEEE. CDR3 size: 14 residues. The CDR3 DNA, read in part, is TGTGCCAGCAGCCTGAAGTCCTCCCCCTATGGT. Amino acids: CASSLKSSPYG. The full CDR3 sequence reads CASSLKSSPYGQYF.

As concerns this clone: The read comes to an end 3 residues before the CDR3 does, leaving the germline J gene to fill in the end. V usage is TRBV5-1 and J usage is TRBJ2-7; 12 bases agree with TRBD2. Germline V lookup: CDR1 SGHRS, CDR2 YFSETQ. The ends lost 4 bases at V and 6 bases at J; junction bases unmatched: 8. The CDR3 runs 15 residues. The part of the CDR3 DNA that was read is TGCGCCAGCAGCGCTGGACTAGCGGGGTTCGGCGAG. As protein: CASSAGLAGFGE. The whole CDR3 region reads CASSAGLAGFGEQYF.

Turning to this clone: The observed sequence ends 3 residues before the CDR3 terminus, with the missing tail filled in from the germline J gene. The J gene is TRBJ1-2, the V gene TRBV7-2; D is ambiguous. Germline-derived CDR1 and CDR2 are SGHTA and FQGNSA. The CDR3 has 15 amino acids. CDR3 DNA, as far as it was read: TGTGCCAGCAGCTTTGCAGCGGGGAACTCCTACGAC. This translates into CASSFAAGNSYD. The whole CDR3 sequence reads CASSFAAGNSYDYTF.

On this clone itself: The sequenced fragment ends 3 residues before the CDR3 boundary, so the rest is inferred from the germline J gene. The V and J genes are TRBV20-1 and TRBJ2-5, with 9 bases matching TRBD1. V lost 5 bases and J lost 3; bases outside the gene matches: 4. Germline V gene sequence: CDR1 DFQATT, CDR2 SNEGSKA (reference sequence). This CDR3 spans 13 amino acids. The CDR3 sequence is CSAEDRGKETQYF. The sequenced CDR3 bases are TGCAGTGCTGAGGACAGGGGTAAAGAGACC.

About this clone: The junction shows a germline mismatch at one end, possibly a read error. Read sequence stops 3 residues before the CDR3 end, and the germline J gene provides the missing end. The chain recombines TRBV4-1 with TRBJ1-2; D is unresolved. Germline CDR1 reads MGHRA; CDR2 reads YSYEKL. This CDR3 spans 15 amino acids. CDR3 bases read: TGCACCAGCAGCCGGTTCAGACTAGCTTCCCACGAC. Protein: CTSSRFRLASHD. The full CDR3 protein reads CTSSRFRLASHDYTF.

A word on this clone: The read ends 3 residues shy of where the CDR3 ends; the end is completed using the germline J gene. The genes are TRBV2 and TRBJ2-7; the D gene is possibly TRBD2 (6 bases). The CDR3 consists of 13 residues. Germline-derived CDR1 and CDR2 are SNHLY and FYNNEI. V was pared by 3 bases and J by 6 bases, with 12 bases between. CDR3 DNA, as far as it was read: TGTGCCAGCAGTGATCGGGGGATGGGCGAG. Translating it yields CASSDRGMGE. The full CDR3 is CASSDRGMGEQYF.

Remarks on this clone: The read terminates 3 residues before the CDR3 end, so the remaining end is supplied by the germline J gene. The gene calls are TRBV6-2 or TRBV6-3 and TRBJ2-3; 9 nucleotides agree with TRBD1. CDR1 and CDR2 (germline): MNHEY, SVGEGT. The CDR3 covers 16 residues. Trimming took 4 bases from V and 4 from J; bases not matched to a gene: 9. CDR3 DNA (partial): TGTGCCAGCAGTTCCAATACCGGGACAGGGCCAGATACG. Translated: CASSSNTGTGPDT. The CDR3 in full is CASSSNTGTGPDTQYF.

Incomplete CDR3 DNA: TGTGCCAGTAGCACAGGGGACTCCTACGAG. Its translation: CASSTGDSYE. The full CDR3 reads CASSTGDSYEQYF. The chain couples TRBV19 to TRBJ2-7; 7 positions agree with TRBD1. The read ends 3 residues before the CDR3 terminus; that terminus is restored from the germline J gene. Germline CDR1 reads LNHDA; CDR2 reads SQIVND (reference sequence). J was trimmed by 0 bases and V by 6 bases; bases with no gene match: 2. The CDR3 consists of 13 residues.

The CDR3 loop is CASSRTGESEQFF. The CDR3 bases that were read are TGTGCCAGCAGCCGGACAGGGGAGAGTGAG. V and J are TRBV11-3 and TRBJ2-1; 9 bases are shared with TRBD1. The CDR3 is cut off 3 residues early in the read; its end comes from the germline J gene. Germline CDR1 reads SGHNT; CDR2 reads YENEEA. CDR3 size: 13 residues. After removal of 5 bases from V and 9 bases from J, the junction contained 5 bases not matched to a gene.

Points on this clone: Read data end 3 residues before the CDR3 end; the end is taken from the germline J gene. The chain employs TRBV19 and TRBJ1-2, with D tentatively TRBD1 (5 bases). The germline CDR1 and CDR2 sequences are LNHDA and SQIVND (reference sequence). CDR3 length: 15 amino acids. CDR3 DNA (partial): TGTGCCAGTAGTATAGACGCGGGGGGGTCCTACGAC. Encoded protein: CASSIDAGGSYD. The complete CDR3 reads CASSIDAGGSYDYTF.

On this clone itself: With the read ending 3 residues before the CDR3 end, the germline J gene is used to fill in that end. The rearrangement uses TRBV19 and TRBJ2-3; D perhaps matches TRBD2 (5 bases). V was clipped by 9 bases and J by 5 bases, with 9 bases between them. Germline CDR1 reads LNHDA; CDR2 reads SQIVND (reference sequence). CDR3 length: 11 residues. The CDR3 spells CASFSGDTQYF. The sequenced part of the CDR3 DNA is TGTGCCAGCTTCAGCGGAGATACG.

Comments on this clone: The read ends 3 residues before the CDR3 terminus; that terminus is restored from the germline J gene. The V call is TRBV5-4, the J call TRBJ2-1; 7 bases are a match to TRBD2. This CDR3 contains 13 residues. Germline V lookup: CDR1 SGHNT, CDR2 YYREEE (reference sequence). After removal of 0 bases from V and 8 bases from J, the junction contained 2 bases not matched to a gene. The CDR3 here is CASSLVGGDEQFF. CDR3 DNA (partial): TGTGCCAGCAGCTTGGTTGGGGGGGATGAG.